This T cell receptor (beta chain) emerged from a study of cytomegalovirus exposure and HLA in healthy donors. CDR1 is LNHDA, CDR2 SQIVND, per germline (reference sequence). The CDR3 has 16 amino acids. With 7 bases clipped from V and 1 base from J, the junction kept 6 bases outside the gene matches. In the PCR, 60 Vbeta and 13 Jbeta primers were used. Using immunoSEQ multiplex PCR, the repertoire was profiled, and TCRdb retains in-frame clones only, with some absent. This sample lists approximately 47,000 clones; its ten largest clones have roughly 17%. The sequenced sample consisted of PBMCs. The chain recombines TRBV19 with TRBJ1-5; TRBD1 aligns across 11 bases. This clonotype was sampled from a male donor in good health and CMV-seronegative. CDR3 nucleotide sequence: TGTGCCAGTATTTGGACAGGGGGCGGGAGCAATCAGCCCCAGCATTTT. Translating it yields CASIWTGGGSNQPQHF.